This T cell receptor (beta chain) was identified in a study of Graves' ophthalmopathy and Graves' hyperthyroidism. General study findings and limits: Also, most clonotypes expanded in the thyroid above 0.001 frequency appeared in blood.

Aged 18 to 65, the patients with hyperthyroidism had under 2 months' duration and were newly diagnosed. Orbital computed tomography, together with clinical symptoms, serum thyroxine, TRAb and thyroid ultrasound, was used for diagnosis. The study amplified TCR beta CDR3 regions using RNA transcripts. First-round RT-PCR relied on HTBI primers, and a second-round multiplex PCR came next. TCRdb used MiXCR to reprocess the multiplex PCR reads, holding one entry per CDR3 protein. The repertoire has about 500,000 distinct CDR3 sequences, roughly 39% of them found once; the top ten carry roughly 4.5%. In regard to this clonotype: Antigen unknown.

V lost 9 bases to trimming and J lost 0 bases; unmatched junction nucleotides: 7. Germline CDR1 is LNHDA and CDR2 is SQIVND (reference sequence). CDR3 length: 15 amino acids. The genes are TRBV19 and TRBJ2-7; 11 positions match TRBD2. Sequencing was performed on peripheral blood or thyroid tissue (not recorded which). This receptor was taken from an adult man with Graves' hyperthyroidism. Here the CDR3 DNA reads TGTGCCAGCAAGTCTAGCGGGGGGAGCTCCTACGAGCAGTACTTC. Its translation is CASKSSGGSSYEQYF.